This TCR beta chain was identified during a study of control samples from healthy donors and cancer patients. Germline loops: CDR1 LGHDT, CDR2 YNNKEL (reference sequence). Losses at the gene ends were 5 bases for V and 4 bases for J; bases not matched to a gene: 7. The CDR3 length is 14 residues. Here immunoSEQ multiplex PCR was the method, and the copy in TCRdb shows in-frame clones only, minus some. The sample carries approximately 100,000 clones, more than 75% recorded once. The sample consisted of blood. This TCR was sampled from a woman in her thirties or forties in good health. This chain links TRBV3-1 (or the pseudogene TRBV3-2) with TRBJ1-2; 7 bases fit TRBD1. CDR3 nucleotides: TGTGCCAGCAGCTCAGACAGGGCAGGCTATGGCTACACCTTC. Amino acid sequence: CASSSDRAGYGYTF.